Listed below are T cell receptor beta chains from one sample, sequenced in a study of cytomegalovirus exposure and HLA in healthy donors. Assay: immunoSEQ multiplex PCR; the TCRdb copy retains only in-frame clones and omits some. The sample yields some 190,000 clones, around 78% seen once. Sequences were obtained from PBMCs. These receptors were collected from a young man in good health and CMV-seronegative. Each CDR3 is given with its conserved first and last residue. Each record gives: D gene, V gene, J gene, clone size, CDR3 protein, CDR3 DNA. The D gene is left open where the match is weak. Not every row has a clone size; where given, it reads once, few, many or a size class.

TRBD1	TRBV19	TRBJ2-7	-	CASLGQDYEQYF	TGTGCCAGCCTCGGACAGGACTACGAGCAGTACTTC
-	TRBV28	TRBJ2-2	-	CASRPVGREELFF	TGTGCCAGCAGGCCGGTCGGGAGAGAGGAGCTGTTTTTT
-	TRBV9	TRBJ2-2	-	CASSSRGTGELFF	TGTGCCAGCAGCTCCCGGGGAACCGGGGAGCTGTTTTTT
TRBD2	TRBV7-6	TRBJ2-1	-	CASSLRAGGRDEQFF	TGTGCCAGCAGCTTAAGGGCCGGAGGGAGGGATGAGCAGTTCTTC
TRBD1	TRBV5-8	TRBJ1-5	-	CASRLDRGFDQPQHF	TGTGCCAGCAGACTCGACAGGGGGTTCGATCAGCCCCAGCATTTT
TRBD1	TRBV18	TRBJ1-1	-	CASSPPGTGYPEAFF	TGTGCCAGCTCACCACCGGGGACAGGGTACCCTGAAGCTTTCTTT
TRBD1	TRBV7-2	TRBJ1-6	-	CASSLAGGTNSPLHF	TGTGCCAGCAGCTTAGCAGGGGGCACGAATTCACCCCTCCACTTT
-	TRBV5-4	TRBJ2-2	few	CASSSGVNTGELFF	TGTGCCAGCAGCTCCGGGGTGAACACCGGGGAGCTGTTTTTT
-	TRBV7-9	TRBJ1-2	-	CASSLVAPTNYGYTF	TGTGCCAGCAGCTTAGTGGCCCCCACTAACTATGGCTACACCTTC
TRBD1	TRBV4-1	TRBJ1-5	-	CASSMNPGGTQHF	TGCGCCAGCAGCATGAATCCAGGGGGAACCCAGCATTTT
-	TRBV4-1	TRBJ2-7	few	CASSQASGPSYEQYF	TGCGCCAGCAGCCAAGCCTCAGGGCCCTCCTACGAGCAGTACTTC
TRBD1	TRBV5-1	TRBJ2-4	-	CASSRGRGQGDKNIQYF	TGCGCCAGCAGCCGTGGAAGAGGACAGGGAGACAAAAACATTCAGTACTTC
TRBD1	TRBV6-5	TRBJ2-3	few	CASSRAGQGTDTQYF	TGTGCCAGCAGTCGAGCCGGACAGGGGACAGATACGCAGTATTTT
-	TRBV9	TRBJ1-6	few	CASTAGTFDSPLHF	TGTGCCAGCACCGCCGGGACATTCGATTCACCCCTCCACTTT
TRBD2	TRBV5-1	TRBJ2-7	-	CASSLTSGSYEQYF	TGCGCCAGCAGCTTGACTAGCGGCTCCTACGAGCAGTACTTC
TRBD1	TRBV12-5	TRBJ2-7	-	CASGLGQGFNEQYF	TGTGCTAGTGGTTTAGGACAGGGGTTCAACGAGCAGTACTTC
TRBD2	TRBV25-1	TRBJ2-7	-	CASSEGVGRGRAYEQYF	TGTGCCAGCAGTGAAGGAGTTGGGAGGGGCAGGGCCTACGAGCAGTACTTC
TRBD1	TRBV5-1	TRBJ2-7	-	CASSQDREYEQYF	TGCGCCAGCTCCCAGGACAGGGAATACGAGCAGTACTTC
-	TRBV6-1	TRBJ2-3	few	CASSVTRRNTDTQYF	TGTGCCAGCAGTGTTACTAGACGCAACACAGATACGCAGTATTTT
-	TRBV7-3	TRBJ2-6	-	CASSKSGSGANVLTF	TGTGCCAGCAGTAAATCGGGGTCTGGGGCCAACGTCCTGACTTTC
TRBD2	TRBV5-1	TRBJ2-2	-	CASSHPTSGRPTGELFF	TGCGCCAGCAGCCACCCTACTAGCGGGAGGCCCACCGGGGAGCTGTTTTTT
-	TRBV28	TRBJ2-3	-	CASTRLGARTDTQYF	TGTGCCAGCACCCGGCTGGGGGCACGCACAGATACGCAGTATTTT
TRBD1	TRBV6-5	TRBJ1-2	-	CASRTGQGALGGYTF	TGTGCCAGCAGGACCGGACAGGGGGCCTTAGGTGGCTACACCTTC
-	TRBV21-1	TRBJ2-2	-	CASSWKGHTGELFF	TGTGCCAGCAGCTGGAAGGGGCACACCGGGGAGCTGTTTTTT
TRBD2	TRBV7-9	TRBJ2-1	-	CASSPPIAGGPNEQFF	TGTGCCAGCAGCCCACCTATAGCGGGAGGTCCCAATGAGCAGTTCTTC
-	TRBV7-7	TRBJ1-1	-	CASSRDPGAEAFF	TGTGCTAGCAGCCGGGACCCGGGGGCTGAAGCTTTCTTT
-	TRBV6-1	TRBJ1-2	-	CATRRDYGYTF	TGTGCCACTAGACGTGACTATGGCTACACCTTC
-	TRBV27	TRBJ2-7	-	CASSLMRQPLDEQYF	TGTGCCAGCAGTTTAATGCGACAGCCCCTCGACGAGCAGTACTTC
TRBD1	TRBV28	TRBJ1-1	once	CASRAPTGRTEAFF	TGTGCCAGCAGGGCCCCGACAGGGAGGACTGAAGCTTTCTTT
-	TRBV30	TRBJ1-1	-	CAWSDPGGVEAFF	TGTGCCTGGAGTGATCCGGGGGGCGTTGAAGCTTTCTTT
TRBD2	TRBV5-1	TRBJ2-7	-	CASSLTSGGYEQYF	TGCGCCAGCAGCTTGACTAGCGGGGGCTACGAGCAGTACTTC
TRBD2	TRBV5-1	TRBJ2-1	-	CASSLVAGANNEQFF	TGCGCCAGCAGCTTGGTAGCGGGGGCGAACAATGAGCAGTTCTTC
TRBD1	TRBV11-2	TRBJ2-2	-	CASSPDRGGTGELFF	TGTGCCAGCAGCCCCGACAGGGGAGGCACCGGGGAGCTGTTTTTT
-	TRBV7-9	TRBJ1-3	-	CASSFAGAGNTIYF	TGTGCCAGCAGCTTTGCAGGGGCTGGAAACACCATATATTTT
-	TRBV7-8	TRBJ1-6	-	CASSQGGGTYNSPLHF	TGTGCCAGCAGCCAGGGAGGGGGGACCTATAATTCACCCCTCCACTTT
-	TRBV27	TRBJ2-2	-	CASSFWSGVEELFF	TGTGCCAGCAGTTTCTGGTCCGGGGTGGAGGAGCTGTTTTTT
TRBD1	TRBV19	TRBJ1-4	-	CASSSGTGDEKLFF	TGTGCCAGTAGTTCCGGGACAGGGGATGAAAAACTGTTTTTT
TRBD1	TRBV11-2	TRBJ2-7	-	CASSLDLQGAREQYF	TGTGCCAGCAGCTTAGATCTGCAGGGGGCAAGGGAGCAGTACTTC
-	TRBV4-2	TRBJ2-1	-	CASSQDPGGYEQFF	TGTGCCAGCAGCCAAGATCCGGGGGGCTATGAGCAGTTCTTC
-	TRBV2	TRBJ1-1	-	CASNRVGDTEAFF	TGTGCCAGCAATAGAGTGGGCGACACTGAAGCTTTCTTT
TRBD1	TRBV9	TRBJ2-7	-	CASSKGTVYEQYF	TGTGCCAGCAGCAAGGGGACAGTCTACGAGCAGTACTTC
TRBD2	TRBV5-1	TRBJ2-3	-	CASTSGTSGRAQYF	TGCGCCAGCACCTCCGGGACTAGCGGTCGGGCGCAGTATTTT
TRBD1	TRBV30	TRBJ1-1	few	CAWRRGRGGAFF	TGTGCCTGGAGAAGGGGGCGGGGCGGTGCTTTCTTT
TRBD2	TRBV10-3	TRBJ2-3	-	CATRGTSTDTQYF	TGTGCCACGCGGGGGACTAGCACAGATACGCAGTATTTT
-	TRBV2	TRBJ2-3	-	CASRDRPTDTQYF	TGTGCCAGCAGGGACAGACCCACAGATACGCAGTATTTT
TRBD2	TRBV18	TRBJ2-7	-	CASSPSGRAYEQYF	TGTGCCAGCTCACCTAGCGGGAGGGCCTACGAGCAGTACTTC
-	TRBV28	TRBJ1-4	-	CASKRVGIAVESNEKLFF	TGTGCCAGCAAGCGTGTCGGAATAGCGGTTGAGTCTAATGAAAAACTGTTTTTT
-	TRBV6-5	TRBJ1-5	few	CASSSDSYQPQHF	TGTGCCAGCAGTTCCGACTCATATCAGCCCCAGCATTTT
TRBD1	TRBV4-1	TRBJ2-7	few	CASSQDRGIPYEQYF	TGCGCCAGCAGCCAGGACAGGGGGATCCCCTACGAGCAGTACTTC